These 10 T cell receptor beta chains were sequenced from one sample in a study of CD8 T cells in ankylosing spondylitis. Via MiXCR, TCRdb re-called the 5' RACE reads, giving one row per CDR3 protein. The sample records around 340,000 distinct CDR3 sequences, approximately 14% being singletons. Sequencing was carried out using blood, either unsorted or a sorted T cell fraction (not recorded which). The receptors come from a male donor with ankylosing spondylitis or in good health (not recorded which).

This clonotype occurred many times. CDR3 sequence: CASSFRARSNQPQHF. CDR3 DNA sequence: TGTGCCAGCAGTTTTCGGGCGAGGAGCAATCAGCCCCAGCATTTT. V and J are TRBV12-3 or TRBV12-4 and TRBJ1-5; D is uncertain. The V and J ends lost 3 bases and 1 base respectively, with 10 bases between them. The CDR3 is made up of 15 amino acids.

The chain links TRBV11-2 to TRBJ2-2, with D unclear. V was clipped by 1 base and J by 4 bases, with 16 bases between them. Germline values: CDR1 SGHAT, CDR2 FQNNGV. The CDR3 loop spans 17 amino acids. The CDR3 here is CASSLGRALAGTGELFF. The CDR3 nucleotides are TGTGCCAGCAGCTTAGGACGGGCCTTAGCCGGCACCGGGGAGCTGTTTTTT.

The J gene is TRBJ2-1, the V gene TRBV5-1; no firm D call. V dropped 0 bases and J dropped 4 bases, with 8 bases sitting between them. The germline gives CDR1 SGHRS, CDR2 YFSETQ. The CDR3 totals 14 residues. CDR3 protein: CASSLESTYNEQFF. CDR3 in DNA: TGCGCCAGCAGCTTGGAATCTACTTACAATGAGCAGTTCTTC.

This clonotype was detected a few times. The V and J genes are TRBV6-5 and TRBJ1-4, with a weak D call TRBD1 (5 bases). CDR3 length equals 14 residues. V shed 2 bases and J shed 4 bases, with 8 bases lying between them. Germline V gene sequence: CDR1 MNHEY, CDR2 SVGAGI. The CDR3 DNA reads TGTGCCAGCAGTTACAGAGGGGATAATGAAAAACTGTTTTTT. As protein: CASSYRGDNEKLFF.

The chain couples TRBV20-1 to TRBJ2-3; 9 bases map to TRBD2. V lost 0 bases and J lost 6; bases outside the gene matches: 7. This CDR3 region has 15 residues. CDR1 is DFQATT, CDR2 SNEGSKA, per germline (reference sequence). The CDR3 reads CSARDRRRGGDTQYF. The DNA of the CDR3 is TGCAGTGCTAGAGATCGTCGGCGGGGGGGTGATACGCAGTATTTT.

V gene TRBV18 combines with J gene TRBJ1-6; 11 bases line up with TRBD1. This CDR3 is 15 amino acids long. The trim removed 2 bases at V and 10 bases at J, leaving 4 bases unmatched. CDR1 is KGHSH and CDR2 is LQKENI in the germline V gene. This CDR3 is CASSPGQGAESPLHF. For the CDR3, the DNA is TGTGCCAGCTCACCAGGACAGGGGGCGGAATCACCCCTCCACTTT.

Ten or more counts support this clonotype. CDR3 protein: CASSGRGGQETQYF. The CDR3 DNA sequence: TGTGCCAGCAGCGGTCGGGGGGGCCAAGAGACCCAGTACTTC. This chain joins TRBV3-1 and TRBJ2-5, with 8 bases matching TRBD2. Trimming cost V 5 bases and J 1 base; bases outside gene matches: 3. The CDR3 loop spans 14 amino acids. CDR1 and CDR2 from the germline V gene are LGHDT and YNNKEL (reference sequence).

There are a few counts of this clonotype. The V call is TRBV3-1, the J call TRBJ2-7, with TRBD2 matching 8 bases. V gave up 1 base and J gave up 12 bases; unmatched junction bases: 8. From germline, CDR1 is LGHDT and CDR2 YNNKEL (reference sequence). The CDR3 has 13 amino acids. The CDR3 is CASSQGGAGGGYF. In DNA form, the CDR3 reads TGTGCCAGCAGCCAAGGAGGCGCGGGAGGTGGGTACTTC.

This clonotype has a handful of counts. The rearrangement joins TRBV10-3 to TRBJ1-1; D gene unclear. Germline CDR1 ENHRY, CDR2 SYGVKD. The V end was cut by 0 bases, the J end by 1 base, with 3 bases between. This CDR3 comprises 13 residues. This CDR3 reads CAISESENTEAFF. CDR3 nucleotide sequence: TGTGCCATCAGTGAGTCGGAGAACACTGAAGCTTTCTTT.

This clonotype has only a few counts. J is TRBJ1-4 and V is TRBV11-2, with 11 bases lining up with TRBD1. V lost 5 bases to trimming and J lost 7 bases; unmatched junction nucleotides: 6. Germline V CDR1 and CDR2: SGHAT, FQNNGV. The CDR3 extends over 15 amino acids. The CDR3: CASSITGTGGEKLFF. The CDR3 region has the DNA TGTGCCAGCAGCATTACCGGGACAGGGGGTGAAAAACTGTTTTTT.